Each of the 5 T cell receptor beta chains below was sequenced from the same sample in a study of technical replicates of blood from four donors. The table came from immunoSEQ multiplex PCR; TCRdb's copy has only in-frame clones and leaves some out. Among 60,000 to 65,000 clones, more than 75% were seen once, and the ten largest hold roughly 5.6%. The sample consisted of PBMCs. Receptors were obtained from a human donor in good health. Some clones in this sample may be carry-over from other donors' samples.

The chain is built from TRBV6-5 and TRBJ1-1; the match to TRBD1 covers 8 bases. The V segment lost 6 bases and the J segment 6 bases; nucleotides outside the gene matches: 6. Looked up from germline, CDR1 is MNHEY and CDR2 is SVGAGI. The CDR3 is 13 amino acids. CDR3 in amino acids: CASRATGVPEAFF. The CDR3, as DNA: TGTGCCAGCAGGGCGACAGGGGTACCTGAAGCTTTCTTT.

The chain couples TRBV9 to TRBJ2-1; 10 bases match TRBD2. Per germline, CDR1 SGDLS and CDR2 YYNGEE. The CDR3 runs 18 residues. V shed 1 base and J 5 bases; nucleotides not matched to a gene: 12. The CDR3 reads CASSVRSGTSVSNNEQFF. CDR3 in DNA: TGTGCCAGCAGCGTACGTTCCGGGACTAGCGTGAGCAACAATGAGCAGTTCTTC.

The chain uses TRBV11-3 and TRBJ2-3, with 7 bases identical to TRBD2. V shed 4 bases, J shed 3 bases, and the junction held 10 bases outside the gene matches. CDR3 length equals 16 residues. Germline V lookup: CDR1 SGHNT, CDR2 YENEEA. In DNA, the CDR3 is TGTGCCAGCAGCTCTGGAGGCGGGGGTAGAACAGATACGCAGTATTTT. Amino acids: CASSSGGGGRTDTQYF.

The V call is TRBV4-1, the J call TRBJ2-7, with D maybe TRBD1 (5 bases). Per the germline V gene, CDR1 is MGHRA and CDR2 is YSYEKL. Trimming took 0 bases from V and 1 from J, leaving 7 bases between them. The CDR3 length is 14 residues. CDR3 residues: CASSQDPGSYEQYF. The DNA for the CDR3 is TGCGCCAGCAGCCAAGATCCAGGGTCCTACGAGCAGTACTTC.

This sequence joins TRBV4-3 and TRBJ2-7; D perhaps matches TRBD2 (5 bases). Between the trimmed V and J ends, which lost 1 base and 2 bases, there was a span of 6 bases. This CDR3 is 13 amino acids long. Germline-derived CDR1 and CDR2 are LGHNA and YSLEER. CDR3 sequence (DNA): TGCGCCAGCAGCCAAGGGAGGACCTACGAGCAGTACTTC. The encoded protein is CASSQGRTYEQYF.